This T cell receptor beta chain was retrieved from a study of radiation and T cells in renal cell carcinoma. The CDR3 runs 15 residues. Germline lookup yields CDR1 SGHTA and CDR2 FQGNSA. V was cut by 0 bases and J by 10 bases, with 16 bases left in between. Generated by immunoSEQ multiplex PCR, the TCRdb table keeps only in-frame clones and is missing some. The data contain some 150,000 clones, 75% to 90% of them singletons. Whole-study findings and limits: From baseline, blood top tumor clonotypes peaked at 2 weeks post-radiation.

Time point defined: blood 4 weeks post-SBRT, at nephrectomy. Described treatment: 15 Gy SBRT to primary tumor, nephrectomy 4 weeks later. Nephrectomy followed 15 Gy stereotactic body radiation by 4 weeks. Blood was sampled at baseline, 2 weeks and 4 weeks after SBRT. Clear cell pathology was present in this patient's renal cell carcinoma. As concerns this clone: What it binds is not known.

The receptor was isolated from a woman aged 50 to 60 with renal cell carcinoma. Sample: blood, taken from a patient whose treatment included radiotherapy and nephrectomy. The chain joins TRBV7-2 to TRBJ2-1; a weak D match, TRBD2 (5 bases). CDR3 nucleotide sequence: TGTGCCAGCAGCTTAGCCGGGGTAAGGAATAGCGAGCAGTTCTTC. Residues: CASSLAGVRNSEQFF. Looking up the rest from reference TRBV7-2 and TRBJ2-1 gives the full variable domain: GAGVSQSPSNKVTEKGKDVELRCDPISGHTALYWYRQSLGQGLEFLIYFQGNSAPDKSGLPSDRFSAERTGGSVSTLTIQRTQQEDSAVYLCASSLAGVRNSEQFFGPGTRLTVL.